This TCR beta chain was documented in a study of T cells in Graves' hyperthyroidism and ophthalmopathy. Whole-study results and caveats: Most thyroid clonotypes expanded above 0.001 were also detected in blood.

The TCR beta CDR3 regions underwent amplification using RNA transcripts as the source. The HTBI primer set served for first-round RT-PCR of the TCR CDR3. Each CDR3 protein gets one entry after TCRdb re-called the multiplex PCR reads with MiXCR. The table includes 600,000 or so distinct CDR3 sequences, 11% to 15% detected once. J was trimmed by 4 bases and V by 7 bases; bases with no gene match: 20. The germline gives CDR1 DFQATT, CDR2 SNEGSKA (reference sequence). The CDR3 is 17 amino acids. Concerning this clonotype: Its matching antigen is unknown.

Patients having uncontrolled infection, another autoimmune disease, pregnancy or lactation were not included. Clinical symptoms, serum thyroxine, TRAb, thyroid ultrasound and orbital computed tomography informed diagnoses. Each 10 ml fresh peripheral blood draw supplied the PBMCs. The source is a woman younger than 30 with Graves' ophthalmopathy. The V gene is TRBV20-1, the J gene TRBJ2-7; TRBD2 agrees at 9 bases. The specimen sequenced was blood. The CDR3 reads CSVLRHRIAGAGYEQYF. CDR3 DNA sequence: TGCAGTGTGCTGAGACACAGAATAGCGGGAGCTGGGTACGAGCAGTACTTC.